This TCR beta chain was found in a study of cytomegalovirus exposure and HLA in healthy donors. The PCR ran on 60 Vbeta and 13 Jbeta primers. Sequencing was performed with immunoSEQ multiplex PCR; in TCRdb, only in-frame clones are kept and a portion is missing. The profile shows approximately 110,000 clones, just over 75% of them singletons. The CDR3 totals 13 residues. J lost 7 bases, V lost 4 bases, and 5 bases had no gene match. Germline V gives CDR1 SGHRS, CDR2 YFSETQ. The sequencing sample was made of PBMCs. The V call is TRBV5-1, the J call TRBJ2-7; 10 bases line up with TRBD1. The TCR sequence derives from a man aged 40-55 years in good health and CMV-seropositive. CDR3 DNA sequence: TGCGCCAGCAGCACCGGACAGGGGGATGAGCAGTACTTC. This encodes CASSTGQGDEQYF.